The 25 T cell receptor beta chains in this list originate from one sample, sequenced in a study of regulatory T cells in long-lasting Graves disease. Assembly of TCR beta libraries relied on iRepertoire HTBI primers together with Arm-PCR of CDR3 regions. TCRdb analysed the multiplex PCR reads with MiXCR anew, one entry per CDR3 protein. Among around 480,000 distinct CDR3 sequences listed, 15% to 20% were seen once. Time point indicated: newly diagnosed GD, antithyroid drugs for less than 3 months. PBMC-derived RNA was used for the TCR library. The same data also contributed to another study, on T cells in Graves' hyperthyroidism and ophthalmopathy.

Sequencing used peripheral blood mononuclear cells (PBMCs), obtained at new diagnosis, from a patient treated with antithyroid drugs. The receptor set was obtained from a woman aged 35-65 years with Graves disease.

The rearrangement joins TRBV6-4 to TRBJ2-3, with TRBD2 identical over 11 bases. Germline CDR1 reads MRHNA; CDR2 reads SNTAGT. Trimming took 3 bases from V and 5 from J; bases not matched to a gene: 1. The CDR3 is 14 residues long. The CDR3 region has the DNA TGTGCCAGCAGTGAGGGACTAGCGGAAGATACGCAGTATTTT. Translating it yields CASSEGLAEDTQYF.

This clonotype was picked up many times. CDR3 in amino acids: CASTRTTSETQYF. CDR3 sequence (DNA): TGTGCCAGCACCCGGACGACGAGCGAGACCCAGTACTTC. The chain links TRBV12-3 or TRBV12-4 to TRBJ2-5; D unclear. The CDR3 runs to 13 residues. Between the trimmed V and J ends, which lost 7 bases and 5 bases, there was a span of 14 bases.

This clonotype was seen a few times. This chain joins TRBV5-1 and TRBJ2-3, with TRBD2 matching 16 bases. The CDR3 runs to 19 residues. Germline loops: CDR1 SGHRS, CDR2 YFSETQ. Unmatched junction bases numbered 5, after V lost 1 base and J lost 0 bases. The CDR3 here is CASSLLGLAGGMSTDTQYF. In DNA, the CDR3 is TGCGCCAGCAGCTTGCTGGGACTAGCGGGGGGGATGAGCACAGATACGCAGTATTTT.

V is TRBV29-1 and J is TRBJ1-2; 7 nucleotides agree with TRBD1. Germline trimming cut 6 bases from V and 6 bases from J; bases unmatched to any gene: 7. Germline CDR1 is SQVTM and CDR2 is ANQGSEA. The CDR3 has 12 residues. This CDR3 reads CSVRGQSDGYTF. CDR3 DNA: TGCAGCGTGAGGGGACAGAGCGATGGCTACACCTTC.

The chain couples TRBV5-5 to TRBJ1-6, with TRBD1 matching over 11 bases. CDR3 length: 15 residues. The germline CDR1 and CDR2 sequences are SGHKS and YYEKEE (reference sequence). V lost 4 bases, J lost 7 bases, and 4 bases stayed unmatched. CDR3: CASSRTGGANSPLHF. CDR3 bases: TGTGCCAGCAGCCGGACAGGGGGCGCAAATTCACCCCTCCACTTT.

This clonotype appeared once. The chain uses TRBV14 and TRBJ1-6; no firm D call. The CDR3 runs to 16 residues. V was shortened by 0 bases and J by 7 bases, with 13 bases between the two germline ends. The germline gives CDR1 SGHDN, CDR2 FVKESK. The DNA for the CDR3 is TGTGCCAGCAGCCAAGAGGCCAGCCTTTACAATTCACCCCTCCACTTT. Translating gives CASSQEASLYNSPLHF.

This clonotype was recorded many times. This chain uses TRBV30 with TRBJ1-1, with a possible D match to TRBD1 (6 bases). Germline V CDR1 and CDR2: GTSNPN, SVGIG (reference sequence). The V and J ends lost 3 bases and 5 bases respectively, with 13 bases between them. The CDR3 covers 13 residues. CDR3 in amino acids: CAWRGQGRTEAFF. The CDR3 coding sequence is TGTGCCTGGAGGGGCCAGGGGAGGACTGAAGCTTTCTTT.

For the CDR3, the DNA is TGTGCCAGCAGTTACTCTACAGCCGGGTATGAAAAACTGTTTTTT. This translates into CASSYSTAGYEKLFF. The chain uses TRBV6-9 and TRBJ1-4; no reliable D call. Germline V gene sequence: CDR1 MNHGY, CDR2 SVAAGI. V lost 3 bases and J lost 6, with 14 bases in between. CDR3 length: 15 amino acids.

Points on this clonotype: The junction shows a germline mismatch at one end, possibly a read error. V and J are TRBV10-2 and TRBJ1-2; a weak D match, TRBD1 (5 bases). CDR1 and CDR2 from the germline V gene are WSHSY and SAAADI. The CDR3 extends over 14 amino acids. The CDR3 here is CASSEAGRSNGYIF. Here the CDR3 DNA reads TGCGCCAGCAGTGAGGCAGGGCGTAGTAATGGCTACATCTTC.

This clonotype was found many times. The chain carries TRBV3-1 and TRBJ2-3; a weak D match, TRBD1 (5 bases). The V end was cut by 1 base, the J end by 5 bases, with 16 bases between. The V gene's germline CDR1 is LGHDT and CDR2 YNNKEL (reference sequence). This CDR3 is 16 amino acids long. The CDR3 nucleotides are TGTGCCAGCAGCCAAGCTCGGTCGCATCAGGGAGATACGCAGTATTTT. It yields the protein CASSQARSHQGDTQYF.

This clonotype has just a few counts. V usage is TRBV25-1 and J usage is TRBJ2-7, with a tentative D call TRBD1 (6 bases). The CDR3 length is 15 residues. V lost 5 bases, J lost 2 bases, and 16 bases lay in between. Looked up from germline, CDR1 is MGHDK and CDR2 is SYGVNS. CDR3 sequence (DNA): TGTGCCAGCAGTACCGCAGGACAGATAGCCTACGAGCAGTACTTC. It translates to CASSTAGQIAYEQYF.

The chain joins TRBV5-1 to TRBJ2-6; the D gene is possibly TRBD1 (6 bases). From germline, CDR1 is SGHRS and CDR2 YFSETQ. Between the trimmed V and J ends, which lost 8 bases and 0 bases, there was a span of 21 bases. The CDR3 totals 18 residues. In nucleotides, the CDR3 is TGCGCCAGATTTTACAGGGAAGGATCCTTCTCTGGGGCCAACGTCCTGACTTTC. It encodes CARFYREGSFSGANVLTF.

The rearrangement links TRBV6-5 to TRBJ1-1; TRBD1 aligns across 8 bases. Losses at the gene ends were 4 bases for V and 3 bases for J; bases not matched to a gene: 4. The CDR3 contains 14 residues. Germline V CDR1 and CDR2: MNHEY, SVGAGI. The CDR3 sequence: CASSFTGGDTEAFF. The CDR3 DNA reads as TGTGCCAGCAGTTTTACAGGGGGTGACACTGAAGCTTTCTTT.

This clonotype has at least ten counts. As DNA, the CDR3 is TGTGCCAGCAGCGTAGATGTGGCGGTTAGCTATGGCTACACCTTC. Translated: CASSVDVAVSYGYTF. V usage is TRBV9 and J usage is TRBJ1-2; D not resolved. The germline gives CDR1 SGDLS, CDR2 YYNGEE. Trimming removed 0 bases from V and 4 bases from J, with 13 bases in between. This CDR3 comprises 15 residues. Full variable domain (rest looked up from reference TRBV9 and TRBJ1-2): DSGVTQTPKHLITATGQRVTLRCSPRSGDLSVYWYQQSLDQGLQFLIQYYNGEERAKGNILERFSAQQFPDLHSELNLSSLELGDSALYFCASSVDVAVSYGYTFGSGTRLTVV.

This clonotype was seen repeatedly, ten times or more. The rearrangement joins TRBV6-1 to TRBJ2-1; 7 bases align to TRBD2. V lost 6 bases and J lost 7; bases outside the gene matches: 6. The V gene's germline CDR1 is MNHNS and CDR2 SASEGT. The CDR3 length is 13 residues. CDR3: CASRNGGKNEQFF. Written as DNA, the CDR3 is TGTGCCAGCAGAAACGGGGGGAAGAATGAGCAGTTCTTC.

This clonotype appeared once. This chain links TRBV5-6 with TRBJ2-3; 8 bases align to TRBD1. The assigned J gene may be wrong: the sequence end matches TRBJ1-1 better. Germline CDR1 is SGHDT and CDR2 is YYEEEE. The length of the CDR3 is 12 residues. The CDR3 nucleotides are TGTGCCAGCAGTTTTACAGGGGGTGAAGCTTTCTTT. Translated, it gives CASSFTGGEAFF.

This chain joins TRBV10-3 and TRBJ1-2; the D is unclear. Germline values: CDR1 ENHRY, CDR2 SYGVKD. This CDR3 has 12 amino acids. V gave up 4 bases and J gave up 3 bases, with 6 bases separating them. CDR3 in amino acids: CAISGIDYGYTF. The CDR3 DNA follows: TGTGCCATCAGTGGAATCGACTATGGCTACACCTTC.

In this sample, this clonotype turned up a few times. The junction does not match germline at one end; this may be a read error. The chain joins TRBV2 to TRBJ2-1; 11 bases agree with TRBD2. The germline gives CDR1 SNHLY, CDR2 FYNNEI. The CDR3 has 15 residues. The CDR3 region is CANSRLAGSYNEQFF. The DNA of the CDR3 is TGTGCCAACAGTCGACTAGCGGGGAGTTACAATGAGCAGTTCTTC.

CDR3 region: CASNEGGLSVEQFF. The CDR3 DNA reads TGTGCCAGTAACGAGGGGGGGCTCTCGGTTGAGCAGTTCTTC. The rearrangement joins TRBV19 to TRBJ2-1; a possible D gene is TRBD2 (7 bases). The V and J ends lost 7 bases and 9 bases respectively, with 19 bases between them. Germline V CDR1 and CDR2: LNHDA, SQIVND (reference sequence). The CDR3 has 14 amino acids. Full variable domain (outside the CDR3, taken from reference TRBV19 and TRBJ2-1): DGGITQSPKYLFRKEGQNVTLSCEQNLNHDAMYWYRQDPGQGLRLIYYSQIVNDFQKGDIAEGYSVSREKKESFPLTVTSAQKNPTAFYLCASNEGGLSVEQFFGPGTRLTVL.

This clonotype appeared many times. The chain is built from TRBV28 and TRBJ1-4, with 11 bases fitting TRBD1. The CDR3 length is 14 residues. After removal of 8 bases from V and 7 bases from J, the junction contained 6 bases not matched to a gene. The germline V gene has CDR1 MDHEN and CDR2 SYDVKM. Written as DNA, the CDR3 is TGTGCCAGCGGGACAGGGGGAAATGCTGAAAAACTGTTTTTT. Translation: CASGTGGNAEKLFF.

This clonotype was counted a few times. This rearrangement joins TRBV24-1 to TRBJ2-3, with no clear D. V was clipped by 4 bases and J by 4 bases, with 11 bases between them. The CDR3 is 14 amino acids. Germline CDR1 reads KGHDR; CDR2 reads SFDVKD. The CDR3, as DNA: TGTGCCACCAGTGAGTCCAGTACCGCAGATACGCAGTATTTT. This gives the protein CATSESSTADTQYF.

In its sample, this clonotype was seen many times. CDR3 sequence (DNA): TGTGCCAGCAGCTCGCGGCTAGCGGGGGGCAATGAGCAGTTCTTC. It translates to CASSSRLAGGNEQFF. The V gene is TRBV11-2, the J gene TRBJ2-1; 11 positions agree with TRBD2. CDR1 and CDR2 (germline): SGHAT, FQNNGV. J lost 6 bases, V lost 4 bases, and 5 bases had no gene match. This CDR3 is 15 amino acids long.

This clonotype was observed many times. The chain has TRBV20-1 and TRBJ2-7, with D tentatively TRBD1 (5 bases). Trimming removed 2 bases at V and 2 bases at J, with 10 bases between. There are 13 residues in the CDR3. Germline V gene lookup returns CDR1 DFQATT and CDR2 SNEGSKA (reference sequence). CDR3: CSARPRGTYEQYF. CDR3 DNA sequence: TGCAGTGCTAGACCAAGGGGAACCTACGAGCAGTACTTC.

This clonotype was observed a few times. This chain uses TRBV28 with TRBJ1-6; 7 positions agree with TRBD1. The CDR3 has 15 residues. Germline values: CDR1 MDHEN, CDR2 SYDVKM. The V segment lost 5 bases and the J segment 7 bases; nucleotides outside the gene matches: 8. The CDR3 spells CASSTSGTDNSPLHF. Here the CDR3 DNA reads TGTGCCAGCAGTACCTCCGGGACAGACAATTCACCCCTCCACTTT.

This clonotype was counted many times. For the CDR3, the DNA is TGTGCCAGCAGTGAAGCTCCATCTCTCGGGGCTTTCTTT. It yields the protein CASSEAPSLGAFF. The V gene is TRBV6-1, the J gene TRBJ1-1; D is uncertain. The CDR3 covers 13 residues. Germline V CDR1 and CDR2: MNHNS, SASEGT. V was cut by 0 bases and J by 11 bases, with 13 bases left in between.